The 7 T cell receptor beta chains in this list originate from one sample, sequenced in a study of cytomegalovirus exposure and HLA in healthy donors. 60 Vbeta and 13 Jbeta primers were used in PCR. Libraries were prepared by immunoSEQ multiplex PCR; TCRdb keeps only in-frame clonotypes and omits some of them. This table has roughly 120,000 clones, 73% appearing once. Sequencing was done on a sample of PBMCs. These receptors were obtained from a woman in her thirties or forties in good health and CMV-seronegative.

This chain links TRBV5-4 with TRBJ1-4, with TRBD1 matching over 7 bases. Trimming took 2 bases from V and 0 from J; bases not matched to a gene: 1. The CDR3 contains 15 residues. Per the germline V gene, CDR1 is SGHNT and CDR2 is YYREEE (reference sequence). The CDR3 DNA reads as TGTGCCAGCAGCTTAGGGGGCTCAACTAATGAAAAACTGTTTTTT. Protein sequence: CASSLGGSTNEKLFF.

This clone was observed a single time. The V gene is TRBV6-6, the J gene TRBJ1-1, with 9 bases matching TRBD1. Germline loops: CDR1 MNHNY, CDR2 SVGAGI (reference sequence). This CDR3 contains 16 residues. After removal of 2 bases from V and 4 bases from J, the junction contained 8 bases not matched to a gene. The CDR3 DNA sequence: TGTGCCAGCAGTTACACAAAGGTACAGGGGGCCACTGAAGCTTTCTTT. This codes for CASSYTKVQGATEAFF.

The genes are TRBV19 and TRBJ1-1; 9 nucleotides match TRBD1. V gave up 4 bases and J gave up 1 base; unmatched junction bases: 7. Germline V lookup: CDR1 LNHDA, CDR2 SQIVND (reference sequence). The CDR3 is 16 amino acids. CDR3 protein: CASSTLQGAKNTEAFF. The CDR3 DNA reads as TGTGCCAGTAGTACCCTACAGGGGGCGAAGAACACTGAAGCTTTCTTT.

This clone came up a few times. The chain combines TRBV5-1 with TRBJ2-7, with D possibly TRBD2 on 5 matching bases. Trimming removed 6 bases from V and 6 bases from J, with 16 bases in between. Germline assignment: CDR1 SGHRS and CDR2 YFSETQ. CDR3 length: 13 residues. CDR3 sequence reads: CASNGGREAEQYF. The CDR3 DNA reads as TGCGCCAGCAACGGAGGAAGGGAAGCCGAGCAGTACTTC.

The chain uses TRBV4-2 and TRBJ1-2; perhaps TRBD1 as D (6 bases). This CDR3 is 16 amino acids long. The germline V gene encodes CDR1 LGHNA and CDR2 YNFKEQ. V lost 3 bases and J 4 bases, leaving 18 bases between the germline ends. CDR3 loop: CASSQKEGETVYGYTF. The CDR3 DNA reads TGTGCCAGCAGCCAGAAAGAGGGGGAGACAGTCTATGGCTACACCTTC.

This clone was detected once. The CDR3 region has the DNA TGTGCCAGCAGTTACTTGGGGCCTGTGGGGCAAGAGACCCAGTACTTC. Amino acid sequence: CASSYLGPVGQETQYF. The chain links TRBV6-5 to TRBJ2-5; possibly TRBD1 for D (5 bases). Trimming left V 1 base short and J 2 bases short, with 14 bases between. This CDR3 spans 16 amino acids. From germline, CDR1 is MNHEY and CDR2 SVGAGI.

The CDR3 coding sequence is TGTGCCACCGCCATTACAGGGGGCAAGAATCAGCCCCAGCATTTT. As protein: CATAITGGKNQPQHF. The chain links TRBV19 to TRBJ1-5; TRBD1 matches at 9 bases. V dropped 10 bases and J dropped 4; count of bases not matched to a gene: 11. This CDR3 spans 15 amino acids. Per germline, CDR1 LNHDA and CDR2 SQIVND (reference sequence).